The rows below give T cell receptor beta chains drawn from one sample of a study of tumor T cells in aggressive B-cell lymphoma. Libraries were prepared by immunoSEQ multiplex PCR; TCRdb keeps only in-frame clonotypes and omits some of them. There are approximately 5,600 clones in the sample; around 94% occur only once, and approximately 3.9% lies in the top ten. The source material was tumor tissue. These receptors were obtained from an adult with diffuse large B cell lymphoma. The CDR3 runs from the conserved cysteine through the conserved F or W. Each record gives: CDR3 length, J gene, D gene, V gene, clone size, CDR3 DNA, CDR3 protein. D genes are given only for firm matches. Some rows have no size entry. The others give once, few or many, or a class for an expanded clone.

len: 14
j_gene: TRBJ2-7
d_gene: TRBD1
v_gene: TRBV9
abundance: -
CDR3nt: TGTGCCAGCAGCGTCAGGGGGAGAACCTCCGAGCAGTACTTC
CDR3aa: CASSVRGRTSEQYF

len: 13
j_gene: TRBJ2-7
d_gene: -
v_gene: TRBV4-2
abundance: -
CDR3nt: TGTGCCAGCAGCCAAGAACAGGACTACGAGCAGTACTTC
CDR3aa: CASSQEQDYEQYF

len: 16
j_gene: TRBJ2-2
d_gene: TRBD2
v_gene: TRBV10-3
abundance: -
CDR3nt: TGTGCCATCATCGGGACTAGCGGGCCTACCTCCGGGGAGCTGTTTTTT
CDR3aa: CAIIGTSGPTSGELFF

len: 14
j_gene: TRBJ1-4
d_gene: TRBD1
v_gene: TRBV7-9
abundance: -
CDR3nt: TGTGCCAGCAGCTCGACAGGGCCTAATGAAAAACTGTTTTTT
CDR3aa: CASSSTGPNEKLFF

len: 16
j_gene: TRBJ1-4
d_gene: -
v_gene: TRBV7-2
abundance: -
CDR3nt: TGTGCCAGCAGCCGGGGGGGCCAGGGGTCAAATGAAAAACTGTTTTTT
CDR3aa: CASSRGGQGSNEKLFF

len: 14
j_gene: TRBJ2-1
d_gene: TRBD2
v_gene: TRBV2
abundance: -
CDR3nt: TGTGCCAGCAGTGTACTTGCGGGGGGTAATGAGCAGTTCTTC
CDR3aa: CASSVLAGGNEQFF

len: 15
j_gene: TRBJ2-3
d_gene: -
v_gene: TRBV4-2
abundance: -
CDR3nt: TGTGCCAGCAGCCAAGGTACAGCGGCCACAGATACGCAGTATTTT
CDR3aa: CASSQGTAATDTQYF

len: 15
j_gene: TRBJ2-7
d_gene: TRBD1
v_gene: TRBV7-9
abundance: -
CDR3nt: TGTGCCAGCAGCGGGACAGGGAGGCAGTCCTACGAGCAGTACTTC
CDR3aa: CASSGTGRQSYEQYF

len: 13
j_gene: TRBJ2-7
d_gene: -
v_gene: TRBV7-9
abundance: -
CDR3nt: TGTGCCAGCAGTCCACTAGGGACCTACGAGCAGTACTTC
CDR3aa: CASSPLGTYEQYF

len: 16
j_gene: TRBJ2-7
d_gene: TRBD1
v_gene: TRBV11-3
abundance: -
CDR3nt: TGTGCCAGCAGCTTAGGGACAGGTCGTGGGGACTACGAGCAGTACTTC
CDR3aa: CASSLGTGRGDYEQYF

len: 12
j_gene: TRBJ1-2
d_gene: -
v_gene: TRBV30
abundance: -
CDR3nt: TGTGCCTGGAGTATTACTCACTATGGCTACACCTTC
CDR3aa: CAWSITHYGYTF

len: 17
j_gene: TRBJ1-3
d_gene: TRBD1
v_gene: TRBV18
abundance: -
CDR3nt: TGTGCCAGCTCACCGCTTGGACAGGGTCCTTCCGGAAACACCATATATTTT
CDR3aa: CASSPLGQGPSGNTIYF

len: 15
j_gene: TRBJ2-7
d_gene: -
v_gene: TRBV21-1
abundance: once
CDR3nt: TGTGCCAGCAGCAAACGATGTGCCGAGGTCTGCGAGCAGTACTTC
CDR3aa: CASSKRCAEVCEQYF

len: 16
j_gene: TRBJ2-7
d_gene: -
v_gene: TRBV9
abundance: -
CDR3nt: TGTGCCAGCAGCGCCCCAGCTTTGGGAGGAGACTACGAGCAGTACTTC
CDR3aa: CASSAPALGGDYEQYF

len: 13
j_gene: TRBJ2-5
d_gene: -
v_gene: TRBV29-1
abundance: -
CDR3nt: TGCAGCGTTGAAGTGATACCGGGGGAGACCCAGTACTTC
CDR3aa: CSVEVIPGETQYF

len: 16
j_gene: TRBJ1-1
d_gene: -
v_gene: TRBV28
abundance: -
CDR3nt: TGTGCCAGCAGTTTATGGCCGACAAGCATGAACACTGAAGCTTTCTTT
CDR3aa: CASSLWPTSMNTEAFF

len: 14
j_gene: TRBJ1-5
d_gene: -
v_gene: TRBV6-6
abundance: -
CDR3nt: TGTGCCAGCAGTTATTCTGGGGGGGATCAGCCCCAGCATTTT
CDR3aa: CASSYSGGDQPQHF

len: 14
j_gene: TRBJ1-1
d_gene: -
v_gene: TRBV6-5
abundance: -
CDR3nt: TGTGCCAGCAGGAGGAATCTTGCGAACACTGAAGCTTTCTTT
CDR3aa: CASRRNLANTEAFF

len: 13
j_gene: TRBJ1-1
d_gene: -
v_gene: TRBV4-1
abundance: -
CDR3nt: TGCGCCAGCAGCCAAGGTTATTTCGCTGAAGCTTTCTTT
CDR3aa: CASSQGYFAEAFF

len: 11
j_gene: TRBJ2-7
d_gene: -
v_gene: TRBV7-2
abundance: -
CDR3nt: TGTGCCAGCAGCCTCAGGGTTGGGCAGTACTTC
CDR3aa: CASSLRVGQYF

len: 19
j_gene: TRBJ2-5
d_gene: TRBD2
v_gene: TRBV9
abundance: -
CDR3nt: TGTGCCAGCAGCGTAGTTGGGACTAGCGGGGGGGCTGGGGAAGAGACCCAGTACTTC
CDR3aa: CASSVVGTSGGAGEETQYF

len: 15
j_gene: TRBJ1-2
d_gene: TRBD1
v_gene: TRBV4-2
abundance: -
CDR3nt: TGTGCCAGCAGCTATCCGGGACAGCTAACCAATGGCTACACCTTC
CDR3aa: CASSYPGQLTNGYTF